This TCR beta chain was retrieved from a study of beta chain features in type 1 diabetes. About the research overall: The examined sorted cells totaled approximately 100 million across samples.

The isolated RNA, all of it, was reverse transcribed, so expressed TCRB transcripts were what got sequenced. Some 3.6 million reads on average were seen across naive, central memory and regulatory T cell samples. Here immunoSEQ multiplex PCR was the method, and the copy in TCRdb shows in-frame clones only, minus some. The sample holds hundreds of thousands of clones, more than 9.5% seen once. Each donor gave one heparinised blood draw averaging around 120 mL. This clone was counted a single time. The clonotype originates from a woman aged 30 to 39 in good health. The sequencing input was naive CD4+ T cells from blood.

The CDR3 DNA sequence: TGTGCCAGCAGCGTAGGGGGGCTCGGCACAGATACGCAGTATTTT. Translation gives CASSVGGLGTDTQYF. The genes are TRBV9 and TRBJ2-3; maybe TRBD1 (6 bases). The CDR3 runs to 15 residues. Germline CDR1 SGDLS, CDR2 YYNGEE. V was cut by 0 bases and J by 1 base, with 9 bases left in between.